The 10 T cell receptor beta chains below all came from one sample that was sequenced in a study of liver allograft versus peripheral blood T cells. For the study at large: Blood and transplanted-liver T cell receptor repertoires from recipients were compared.

TCRdb passed the reads through MiXCR, listing each CDR3 protein once. The table shows about 13,000 distinct CDR3 sequences, with under 20% occurring only once. The receptors shown here come from a human patient who had a liver transplant. Part of the T cell pool may stem from the graft donor.

This clonotype is classed as medium-sized. This rearrangement joins TRBV6-1 to TRBJ1-6; 8 positions match TRBD1. Germline CDR1 reads MNHNS; CDR2 reads SASEGT. CDR3 length equals 13 residues. Unmatched junction bases numbered 5, after V lost 9 bases and J lost 7 bases. CDR3 in DNA: TGTGCCAGTTGGGCAGGGGGCAATTCACCCCTCCACTTT. Protein sequence: CASWAGGNSPLHF.

This clonotype is labeled as medium-sized. The chain joins TRBV19 to TRBJ1-6; 7 bases line up with TRBD1. Germline V gene lookup returns CDR1 LNHDA and CDR2 SQIVND (reference sequence). The CDR3 runs to 16 residues. V was clipped by 5 bases and J by 5 bases; unmatched bases: 9. The CDR3 DNA reads as TGTGCCAGTAGTGTACAGGGGAACTGGGATAATTCACCCCTCCACTTT. Translated: CASSVQGNWDNSPLHF.

The chain links TRBV5-4 to TRBJ2-3, with TRBD2 matching 8 bases. The germline V gene encodes CDR1 SGHNT and CDR2 YYREEE (reference sequence). The V gene end was trimmed by 4 bases and the J gene end by 0 bases; junction bases not matched to a gene: 7. This CDR3 has 16 residues. The CDR3 loop reads CASSASSSGSTDTQYF. CDR3 in DNA: TGTGCCAGCAGCGCCTCCTCTAGCGGGAGCACAGATACGCAGTATTTT. The full variable domain, its missing parts supplied by reference TRBV5-4 and TRBJ2-3, is ETGVTQSPTHLIKTRGQQVTLRCSSQSGHNTVSWYQQALGQGPQFIFQYYREEENGRGNFPPRFSGLQFPNYSSELNVNALELDDSALYLCASSASSSGSTDTQYFGPGTRLTVL.

By its share, this clonotype is medium-sized (0.01 to 0.1%). The chain employs TRBV19 and TRBJ1-2; 9 bases align to TRBD1. With 6 bases clipped from V and 0 bases from J, the junction kept 11 bases outside the gene matches. The CDR3 contains 17 residues. In germline, CDR1 is LNHDA, CDR2 SQIVND (reference sequence). The chain's CDR3 is CASRLRGTGKTNYGYTF. The CDR3 DNA is TGTGCCAGTAGGCTCCGCGGGACAGGGAAGACTAACTATGGCTACACCTTC.

The CDR3 is CSASFSGANVLTF. Here the CDR3 DNA reads TGCAGTGCTAGTTTCTCTGGGGCCAACGTCCTGACTTTC. This chain connects TRBV20-1 to TRBJ2-6; no clear D gene. The CDR3 is 13 residues long. V lost 3 bases and J 0 bases, leaving 3 bases between the germline ends. CDR1 and CDR2 (germline): DFQATT, SNEGSKA (reference sequence).

V and J are TRBV5-6 and TRBJ2-7, with a weak D call TRBD2 (7 bases). V was clipped by 0 bases and J by 1 base, with 14 bases between them. Germline V gene lookup returns CDR1 SGHDT and CDR2 YYEEEE. The CDR3 is 16 residues long. CDR3 sequence: CASSLAGAGASYEQYF. As DNA, the CDR3 is TGTGCCAGCAGCTTGGCCGGGGCGGGGGCTTCCTACGAGCAGTACTTC.

This clonotype ranks as medium-sized. The chain combines TRBV6-5 with TRBJ1-1; the D is unclear. The CDR3 totals 13 residues. The ends were cut back, 2 bases at V and 1 base at J, with 5 bases in the middle. CDR1 and CDR2 (germline): MNHEY, SVGAGI. Here the CDR3 reads CASSYGKNTEAFF. CDR3 DNA sequence: TGTGCCAGCAGTTACGGGAAGAACACTGAAGCTTTCTTT.

V and J are TRBV14 and TRBJ2-1, with 11 positions matching TRBD1. Trimming removed 1 base from V and 4 bases from J; junction bases left unmatched: 6. Germline CDR1 and CDR2: SGHDN and FVKESK. The CDR3 spans 17 residues. CDR3: CASSQGHRDRGYNEQFF. CDR3 in DNA: TGTGCCAGCAGCCAAGGTCACCGGGACAGGGGGTACAATGAGCAGTTCTTC.

In its sample, this clonotype is medium-sized (0.01 to 0.1%). This chain connects TRBV6-5 to TRBJ1-1; D gene uncertain. The germline V gene has CDR1 MNHEY and CDR2 SVGAGI. This CDR3 spans 11 amino acids. Trimming pared 6 bases from V and 7 bases from J, leaving 9 bases between. For the CDR3, the DNA is TGTGCCAGCAGCTTCCAGAATGAAGCTTTCTTT. Residues: CASSFQNEAFF.

The chain employs TRBV9 and TRBJ2-5, with TRBD2 as a possible D gene (6 bases). Between the trimmed V and J ends, which lost 4 bases and 5 bases, there was a span of 21 bases. The CDR3 totals 16 residues. Germline assignment: CDR1 SGDLS and CDR2 YYNGEE. The CDR3 coding sequence is TGTGCCAGCAGCCCCGGGAGTAGGGAGGAAGGGGAGACCCAGTACTTC. Amino acids: CASSPGSREEGETQYF. Full variable domain (remainder filled in from reference TRBV9 and TRBJ2-5): DSGVTQTPKHLITATGQRVTLRCSPRSGDLSVYWYQQSLDQGLQFLIQYYNGEERAKGNILERFSAQQFPDLHSELNLSSLELGDSALYFCASSPGSREEGETQYFGPGTRLLVL.